The 4 T cell receptor beta chains given below trace back to one sample, sequenced in a study of T cells in women clearing cervical HPV infection. Assay used: immunoSEQ multiplex PCR; TCRdb lists only in-frame clones, some missing. Listed are around 21,000 clones; roughly 5.6% falls within the top ten. Sequencing was performed on blood buffy coat. The receptor source for this set is a woman aged 18 to 75 with a cervical HPV16 infection that either progressed to CIN3+ or cleared (not recorded which).

A remark on this clone: The read ends 3 residues before the CDR3 terminus; that terminus is restored from the germline J gene. The V and J genes are TRBV19 and TRBJ2-7, with 7 bases matching TRBD1. The germline gives CDR1 LNHDA, CDR2 SQIVND (reference sequence). This CDR3 is 17 amino acids long. V shed 11 bases, J shed 0 bases, and the junction held 19 bases outside the gene matches. The CDR3 spells CAGNRGPAHTISYEQYF. CDR3 DNA, as far as it was read: TGTGCCGGGAACAGGGGACCAGCGCATACCATCTCCTACGAG.

Details on this clone: The read ends 3 residues before the CDR3 terminus; that terminus is restored from the germline J gene. V gene TRBV19 combines with J gene TRBJ2-7; TRBD1 matches at 7 bases. This CDR3 has 14 amino acids. Germline CDR1 is LNHDA and CDR2 is SQIVND (reference sequence). The V and J ends lost 6 bases and 5 bases, in that order; junction bases with no gene match: 10. The part of the CDR3 DNA that was read is TGTGCCAGTAGCCCAAGACAGGGTACTCACGAG. It yields the protein CASSPRQGTHE. The complete CDR3 sequence is CASSPRQGTHEQYF.

In regard to this clone: The read halts 3 residues ahead of the CDR3 end, with the missing end drawn from the germline J gene. V is TRBV5-1 and J is TRBJ2-5; a possible D gene is TRBD2 (6 bases). V was shortened by 4 bases and J by 5 bases, with 9 bases between the two germline ends. CDR3 length: 12 residues. Germline V gives CDR1 SGHRS, CDR2 YFSETQ. CDR3: CASSPEGETQYF. CDR3 DNA (partial): TGCGCCAGCAGCCCGGAGGGGGAGACC.

To note about this clone: The CDR3 end is not reached by the read, which stops 3 residues before it; the germline J gene fills it in. V usage is TRBV29-1 and J usage is TRBJ1-1; 7 nucleotides line up with TRBD1. Germline V gives CDR1 SQVTM, CDR2 ANQGSEA. The CDR3 covers 14 residues. Trimming cost V 3 bases and J 4 bases; bases outside gene matches: 8. The covered CDR3 bases are TGCAGCGTTGAGGGGGTGGAGGGGGCCACTGAA. It specifies CSVEGVEGATE. The entire CDR3 protein is CSVEGVEGATEAFF.